The clone carrying this TCR beta chain turned up a few times. Its antigen is unidentified. The sample is drawn from a study of beta chain features in type 1 diabetes. Points from the study as a whole: It was possible that PCR favored shorter templates, equally so in patients and controls. Moderate but significant shortening of TCRB CDR3s was recorded in all four CD4+ subsets from Type 1 diabetes patients. Cells that show high TCR expression could be over-represented by cDNA sequencing.

The CDR3 is made up of 16 amino acids. Trimming removed 5 bases at V and 0 bases at J, with 14 bases between. Germline CDR1 reads SGHTA; CDR2 reads FQGNSA. The sequenced template was cDNA made from the entire isolated RNA. Several million reads on average were seen across naive, central memory and regulatory T cell samples. Produced via immunoSEQ multiplex PCR; TCRdb's table is partial and in-frame only. Here the sample spans more than 100,000 clones, approximately 30% being singletons. This sequence originates from a woman younger than 30 with type 1 diabetes. V usage is TRBV7-2 and J usage is TRBJ2-1; tentatively, D is TRBD1 (6 bases). The sample taken for sequencing was central memory CD4+ T cells from blood. CDR3 protein: CASSPQGGHSYNEQFF. In DNA, the CDR3 is TGTGCCAGCAGCCCACAGGGCGGCCACTCCTACAATGAGCAGTTCTTC.